The 19 T cell receptor beta chains in this list originate from one sample, sequenced in a study of blood T cell repertoires in COVID-19. Clones were sequenced by immunoSEQ multiplex PCR, and TCRdb holds only the in-frame ones, with some missing. Of about 210,000 clones detected, approximately 81% appear once; the ten largest clones hold about 8.9%. Source material: PBMCs or T cells enriched from blood (not recorded which). The receptors were gathered from a woman aged 45-65 years with acute COVID-19.

The rearrangement uses TRBV10-2 and TRBJ2-7; TRBD1 might be the D (6 bases). V lost 3 bases, J lost 2 bases, and 17 bases lay in between. The V gene's germline CDR1 is WSHSY and CDR2 SAAADI. CDR3 size: 16 residues. The CDR3 region is CASSDPTGIWAYEQYF. In DNA, the CDR3 is TGCGCCAGCAGTGATCCCACAGGGATCTGGGCCTACGAGCAGTACTTC.

The V and J genes are TRBV6-5 and TRBJ2-7; D uncertain. Trimming left V 1 base short and J 5 bases short, with 9 bases between. The CDR3 has 13 amino acids. CDR1 and CDR2 (germline): MNHEY, SVGAGI. DNA for the CDR3: TGTGCCAGCAGTTACTACATGGTCGACGAGCAGTACTTC. Protein: CASSYYMVDEQYF.

Many counts were recorded for this clone. The V and J genes are TRBV27 and TRBJ1-6; TRBD1 agrees at 10 bases. Germline loops: CDR1 MNHEY, CDR2 SMNVEV (reference sequence). This CDR3 is built from 15 residues. V dropped 6 bases and J dropped 6; count of bases not matched to a gene: 5. The CDR3 spells CASRPRDRGNSPLHF. The CDR3 DNA sequence: TGTGCCAGCAGGCCTCGGGACAGGGGTAATTCACCCCTCCACTTT.

The chain employs TRBV19 and TRBJ2-7; 7 nucleotides align to TRBD1. V shed 5 bases and J 0 bases; nucleotides not matched to a gene: 7. The CDR3 covers 15 residues. Germline values: CDR1 LNHDA, CDR2 SQIVND (reference sequence). The CDR3 region has the DNA TGTGCCAGTAGTGCACAGACAGGGAACTCCTACGAGCAGTACTTC. This codes for CASSAQTGNSYEQYF.

The chain uses TRBV11-2 and TRBJ2-7, with D possibly TRBD1 on 5 matching bases. CDR1 and CDR2 from the germline V gene are SGHAT and FQNNGV. The CDR3 is 15 residues long. The V gene lost 0 bases and the J gene lost 0 bases, with 9 bases spanning the gap. Here the CDR3 reads CASSLDGASSYEQYF. The CDR3 DNA sequence: TGTGCCAGCAGCTTAGATGGGGCTAGCTCCTACGAGCAGTACTTC.

V is TRBV6-5 and J is TRBJ2-5, with 7 bases lining up with TRBD2. V shed 6 bases, J shed 1 base, and the junction held 5 bases outside the gene matches. There are 14 residues in the CDR3. The germline CDR1 and CDR2 sequences are MNHEY and SVGAGI. The CDR3: CASRVGGVQETQYF. CDR3 nucleotide sequence: TGTGCCAGCAGGGTGGGGGGGGTCCAAGAGACCCAGTACTTC.

On this clone: The sample contains more than one DNA sequence encoding this CDR3. The chain recombines TRBV18 with TRBJ1-2, with D hard to call. V lost 3 bases to trimming and J lost 3 bases, with 8 bases between them. Germline V gene data show CDR1 as KGHSH and CDR2 as LQKENI. This CDR3 comprises 13 residues. The CDR3 protein is CASSPETDYGYTF. In DNA, the CDR3 is TGTGCCAGCTCACCGGAAACAGACTATGGCTACACCTTC.

The rearrangement uses TRBV11-2 and TRBJ2-7; the D is unclear. Per germline, CDR1 SGHAT and CDR2 FQNNGV. The CDR3 spans 15 residues. Trimming cost V 1 base and J 0 bases, with 10 bases left between them. CDR3 amino acids: CASSLGAVSSYEQYF. The CDR3 DNA follows: TGTGCCAGCAGCTTAGGGGCAGTCAGCTCCTACGAGCAGTACTTC.

The gene calls are TRBV24-1 and TRBJ1-5; 8 nucleotides match TRBD1. The ends lost 9 bases at V and 2 bases at J; junction bases unmatched: 8. There are 15 residues in the CDR3. The germline CDR1 and CDR2 sequences are KGHDR and SFDVKD. Here the CDR3 reads CATSPGGHGNQPQHF. CDR3 sequence (DNA): TGTGCCACCTCACCAGGGGGCCATGGCAATCAGCCCCAGCATTTT.

V gene TRBV25-1 combines with J gene TRBJ2-3; TRBD1 is a possible D gene (5 bases). CDR1 is MGHDK, CDR2 SYGVNS, per germline. Trimming removed 7 bases at V and 2 bases at J, with 7 bases between. The CDR3 is 12 residues long. CDR3 nucleotides: TGTGCCAGCAAAGGACACACAGATACGCAGTATTTT. Protein sequence: CASKGHTDTQYF.

J is TRBJ1-5 and V is TRBV27; no reliable D call. The CDR3 covers 14 residues. V lost 2 bases, J lost 3 bases, and 8 bases lay in between. The V gene's germline CDR1 is MNHEY and CDR2 SMNVEV (reference sequence). DNA of the CDR3: TGTGCCAGCAGTTTACGGTCTCTCAATCAGCCCCAGCATTTT. This translates into CASSLRSLNQPQHF.

In its sample, this clone was seen once. This rearrangement joins TRBV28 to TRBJ2-3, with D unresolved. Germline V gene lookup returns CDR1 MDHEN and CDR2 SYDVKM. The CDR3 sequence is 14 residues long. V was pared by 4 bases and J by 2 bases, with 10 bases between. The DNA for the CDR3 is TGTGCCAGCAGTTGGTCCGCGCCCACAGATACGCAGTATTTT. Translation gives CASSWSAPTDTQYF.

The chain employs TRBV21-1 and TRBJ1-2. TRBV21-1 is flagged as a pseudogene. The CDR3 has 13 residues. CDR3 nucleotide sequence: TGTGCCAGCAGCCCCCGGACGGGGGGTGGCTACACCTTC. Protein product: CASSPRTGGGYTF.

This rearrangement joins TRBV5-1 to TRBJ2-7; 7 bases line up with TRBD2. The length of the CDR3 is 15 residues. V dropped 0 bases and J dropped 2; count of bases not matched to a gene: 5. Germline CDR1 SGHRS, CDR2 YFSETQ. The DNA for the CDR3 is TGCGCCAGCAGCTTGGTACAGCGGGGTACCTACGAGCAGTACTTC. It codes for CASSLVQRGTYEQYF.

CDR3 DNA: TGTGCCAGCACCCGTGGGGGGATGGATCAGCCCCAGCATTTT. Protein product: CASTRGGMDQPQHF. The rearrangement links TRBV5-6 to TRBJ1-5, with D tentatively TRBD1 (5 bases). The germline V gene has CDR1 SGHDT and CDR2 YYEEEE. Trimming stripped 6 bases from V and 5 bases from J, with 15 bases between. The CDR3 totals 14 residues.

The chain carries TRBV4-1 and TRBJ2-7; D remains unclear. Germline V CDR1 and CDR2: MGHRA, YSYEKL. The CDR3 totals 14 residues. Between the trimmed V and J ends, which lost 3 bases and 1 base, there was a span of 10 bases. The CDR3 nucleotides read TGCGCCAGCAGCCAGGGCCAGAGATCCTACGAGCAGTACTTC. Its protein product is CASSQGQRSYEQYF.

V usage is TRBV27 and J usage is TRBJ1-2; D gene uncertain. Trimming cost V 5 bases and J 5 bases, with 6 bases left between them. CDR3 length equals 11 residues. Per the germline V gene, CDR1 is MNHEY and CDR2 is SMNVEV (reference sequence). This CDR3 is CASSAGYGYTF. The CDR3, as DNA: TGTGCCAGCAGTGCCGGGTATGGCTACACCTTC.

This rearrangement joins TRBV2 to TRBJ1-2, with TRBD1 matching over 8 bases. The CDR3 covers 16 residues. Germline CDR1 and CDR2: SNHLY and FYNNEI. J gave up 2 bases and V 2 bases, and 7 bases lay outside the gene matches. The CDR3 here is CASSELKTGGNYGYTF. CDR3 DNA sequence: TGTGCCAGCAGTGAACTCAAAACAGGGGGAAACTATGGCTACACCTTC. The full variable domain, completed using reference TRBV2 and TRBJ1-2, is EPEVTQTPSHQVTQMGQEVILRCVPISNHLYFYWYRQILGQKVEFLVSFYNNEISEKSEIFDDQFSVERPDGSNFTLKIRSTKLEDSAMYFCASSELKTGGNYGYTFGSGTRLTVV.

The chain employs TRBV18 and TRBJ1-1; TRBD1 aligns across 7 bases. CDR3 length: 18 amino acids. Germline V gene data show CDR1 as KGHSH and CDR2 as LQKENI. V was pared by 6 bases and J by 1 base, with 17 bases of the junction left unmatched. CDR3 residues: CASSESILSGQRNTEAFF. The DNA of the CDR3 is TGTGCCAGCTCCGAAAGTATTTTATCGGGACAGAGGAACACTGAAGCTTTCTTT.